The 17 T cell receptor beta chains listed next were all sequenced from one sample in a study of early stage breast cancer tumors (dated by TCRdb to the late 2010s). Library construction relied on the immunoSEQ multiplex PCR assay. TCRdb obtained this table from immuneACCESS and retained in-frame rearrangements with V and J assigned. These tables miss some clones; where compared with another copy, unresolved V genes account for less than half of the shortfall, and the remainder is unexplained. A total of about 48,000 clones appear in this sample, roughly 83% of them only once. The ten largest clones represent under 1.5% of the sample. The sequenced material came from blood. Receptor source: a person aged 45 to 59 with breast cancer.

The chain employs TRBV5-1 and TRBJ2-3; possibly TRBD1 or TRBD2 for D (6 bases each). Germline-derived CDR1 and CDR2 are SGHRS and YFSETQ. CDR3 length: 14 amino acids. Trimming cost V 6 bases and J 4 bases, with 15 bases left between them. CDR3 in amino acids: CASNLEGGSDTQYF. The DNA of the CDR3 is TGCGCCAGCAACCTGGAAGGGGGGTCAGATACGCAGTATTTT.

The chain carries TRBV28 and TRBJ1-1; maybe TRBD1 (6 bases). V was cut by 2 bases and J by 5 bases, with 12 bases left in between. Germline V gene sequence: CDR1 MDHEN, CDR2 SYDVKM. The CDR3 extends over 14 amino acids. The CDR3 spells CASSLRAGETEAFF. The CDR3 DNA reads TGTGCCAGCAGTTTAAGGGCAGGGGAGACTGAAGCTTTCTTT.

In this sample, this clone turned up a few times. The chain links TRBV7-2 to TRBJ1-3; 7 bases align to TRBD1. CDR1 and CDR2 from the germline V gene are SGHTA and FQGNSA. This CDR3 is 14 amino acids long. Trimming took 4 bases from V and 2 from J; bases not matched to a gene: 2. In DNA, the CDR3 is TGTGCCAGCAGCTCCCAGGGGGCTGGAAACACCATATATTTT. Protein product: CASSSQGAGNTIYF.

V gene TRBV2 combines with J gene TRBJ2-3, with 12 bases lining up with TRBD2. With V trimmed by 6 bases and J by 2 bases, 3 bases remained unmatched. This CDR3 contains 15 residues. Germline assignment: CDR1 SNHLY and CDR2 FYNNEI. In DNA, the CDR3 is TGTGCCAGCAGGGGACTAGCGGGCAACACAGATACGCAGTATTTT. Encoded protein: CASRGLAGNTDTQYF.

V usage is TRBV7-9 and J usage is TRBJ2-3; D possibly corresponds to TRBD2 (6 bases). Per the germline V gene, CDR1 is SEHNR and CDR2 is FQNEAQ (reference sequence). With 4 bases removed from V and 3 bases from J, the gap between germline ends came to 17 bases. This CDR3 is built from 16 residues. The CDR3 sequence: CASSSPGGAVTDTQYF. The CDR3, as DNA: TGTGCCAGCAGCTCCCCGGGCGGGGCGGTAACAGATACGCAGTATTTT.

V gene TRBV6-6 combines with J gene TRBJ2-1; D may be TRBD2 (6 bases). The germline gives CDR1 MNHNY, CDR2 SVGAGI (reference sequence). V was cut by 7 bases and J by 9 bases, with 19 bases left in between. The CDR3 consists of 14 residues. The DNA for the CDR3 is TGTGCCAGCACCGAGGGGAGGCGGTGGGGTGAGCAGTTCTTC. Amino acid sequence: CASTEGRRWGEQFF.

This clone is a singleton in its sample. The V call is TRBV6-5, the J call TRBJ1-2; D unclear. Per germline, CDR1 MNHEY and CDR2 SVGAGI. V was pared by 10 bases and J by 3 bases, with 15 bases between. The CDR3 extends over 13 amino acids. The DNA for the CDR3 is TGTGCCACCCGGACCCCGACCCACTATGGCTACACCTTC. This sequence encodes CATRTPTHYGYTF.

This clone was seen a few times. This chain connects TRBV18 to TRBJ1-2; 11 bases match TRBD1. The ends lost 3 bases at V and 4 bases at J; junction bases unmatched: 10. In germline, CDR1 is KGHSH, CDR2 LQKENI. The CDR3 is 17 residues long. In DNA, the CDR3 is TGTGCCAGCTCACCGTTTCCGGGACAGGGGGATGGCTATGGCTACACCTTC. Its protein product is CASSPFPGQGDGYGYTF.

This chain connects TRBV5-6 to TRBJ1-6; the D gene is possibly TRBD1 (5 bases). With 0 bases removed from V and 7 bases from J, the gap between germline ends came to 11 bases. Per germline, CDR1 SGHDT and CDR2 YYEEEE. This CDR3 has 15 amino acids. The CDR3 loop is CASSLAGKGNSPLHF. The CDR3 coding sequence is TGTGCCAGCAGCTTGGCAGGGAAGGGGAATTCACCCCTCCACTTT.

This clone showed up just a few times. J is TRBJ2-7 and V is TRBV18; D is tentatively TRBD1 or TRBD2 (5 bases each). In germline, CDR1 is KGHSH, CDR2 LQKENI. CDR3 size: 13 residues. Trimming removed 3 bases from V and 6 bases from J, with 12 bases in between. The chain's CDR3 is CASSPTYGAEQYF. The CDR3 DNA sequence: TGTGCCAGCTCACCCACCTACGGGGCCGAGCAGTACTTC.

This clone came up a few times. The chain employs TRBV4-3 and TRBJ2-1, with 11 nucleotides matching TRBD2. The CDR3 extends over 17 amino acids. Trimming at V came to 0 bases and at J to 7 bases, leaving 8 bases not matched to a gene. Germline CDR1 reads LGHNA; CDR2 reads YSLEER. CDR3 amino acids: CASSQDPLAGAENEQFF. The DNA for the CDR3 is TGCGCCAGCAGCCAAGACCCACTAGCGGGAGCGGAAAATGAGCAGTTCTTC.

This rearrangement joins TRBV23-1 to TRBJ2-7; TRBD2 matches at 8 bases. TRBV23-1 is assigned to the ORF class and has an uncertain function. V lost 8 bases, J lost 4 bases, and 13 bases stayed unmatched. The CDR3 runs 15 residues. CDR3 DNA: TGCGCCAGCGTAGGCCCGGGGACTAGTGAATACGAGCAGTACTTC. Encoded protein: CASVGPGTSEYEQYF.

The CDR3 sequence: CASSYSGGDYEQYF. The CDR3 bases are TGTGCCAGCAGTTACTCGGGAGGAGACTACGAGCAGTACTTC. The chain is built from TRBV6-5 and TRBJ2-7, with D perhaps matching TRBD2 (6 bases). Trimming pared 0 bases from V and 3 bases from J, leaving 9 bases between. This CDR3 comprises 14 residues. Germline V CDR1 and CDR2: MNHEY, SVGAGI.

The gene calls are TRBV9 and TRBJ2-1; TRBD2 aligns across 11 bases. The CDR3 consists of 16 residues. Germline values: CDR1 SGDLS, CDR2 YYNGEE. V shed 4 bases, J shed 4 bases, and the junction held 7 bases outside the gene matches. The CDR3 DNA follows: TGTGCCAGCAGCCCAATGCTAGCGGGAGGATACAATGAGCAGTTCTTC. This codes for CASSPMLAGGYNEQFF.

This clone has a single count. The CDR3 nucleotides are TGTGCCAGCAGCGTAGGGGCAGGGAACACTGAAGCTTTCTTT. Amino acids: CASSVGAGNTEAFF. The V gene is TRBV9, the J gene TRBJ1-1; no reliable D call. The germline gives CDR1 SGDLS, CDR2 YYNGEE. This CDR3 is built from 14 residues. Trimming took off 0 bases at V and 1 base at J, with 7 bases between the two ends.

V and J are TRBV28 and TRBJ2-5, with D unresolved. Looked up from germline, CDR1 is MDHEN and CDR2 is SYDVKM. V was clipped by 1 base and J by 2 bases, with 8 bases between them. The CDR3 is made up of 14 amino acids. The CDR3 spells CASSLFSRQETQYF. The CDR3 DNA follows: TGTGCCAGCAGTTTATTTAGCAGACAAGAGACCCAGTACTTC.

This clone was detected once. V and J are TRBV5-1 and TRBJ1-2; D gene unclear. Germline V gene data show CDR1 as SGHRS and CDR2 as YFSETQ. This CDR3 is 12 amino acids long. The germline V and J ends were trimmed by 0 bases and 3 bases, with 3 bases remaining between them. The CDR3 region is CASSLADYGYTF. CDR3 DNA sequence: TGCGCCAGCAGCTTGGCCGACTATGGCTACACCTTC.